These T cell receptor beta chains were read from a single sample in a study of blood T cell repertoires in COVID-19. The assay was immunoSEQ multiplex PCR, and TCRdb's table has in-frame clones only and misses some. The sample lists over 250,000 clones, 89% occurring once. Sequencing was done on a sample of PBMCs or T cells enriched from blood (not recorded which). These receptors were taken from a woman aged 60 to 75 who had recovered from COVID-19. CDR3s include the opening cysteine and the closing phenylalanine or tryptophan. Fields, in order: V gene, J gene, CDR3 length, clone size, CDR3 protein. Some rows mark clone size as missing; the rest say once, few, many or name a class of expanded clone.

>TRBV14|TRBJ2-1|16|.
CASSLVTSGFYNEQFF
>TRBV5-1|TRBJ1-6|13|.
CASSAGGYSPLHF
>TRBV5-1|TRBJ2-1|13|.
CASSARGSDEQFF
>TRBV2|TRBJ2-7|13|.
CASSPGTGLYWYF
>TRBV29-1|TRBJ2-6|14|.
CSTTETSGANVLTF
>TRBV24-1|TRBJ1-1|13|few
CATLGRGNTEAFF
>TRBV19|TRBJ2-3|16|.
CASKASRQGGGDTQYF
>TRBV19|TRBJ2-7|15|once
CASSIDWSGRGEQYF
>TRBV5-1|TRBJ2-2|13|many
CASSRTGTGELFF
>TRBV15|TRBJ2-1|15|.
CATSRERGSYNEQFF
>TRBV5-1|TRBJ1-6|14|.
CASSPGQPNSPLHF
>TRBV9|TRBJ2-3|17|.
CASSVGWTGGRSDTQYF
>TRBV24-1|TRBJ2-5|15|.
CATSDRQGAVETQYF
>TRBV11-3|TRBJ2-5|15|.
CASSTRGDRYETQYF
>TRBV5-6|TRBJ2-7|15|.
CASRGRGGPPYEQYF
>TRBV5-1|TRBJ1-1|13|.
CASSLGQGSEAFF
>TRBV30|TRBJ2-3|13|once
CAWSVRYETSPYF
>TRBV27|TRBJ1-2|12|.
CASSRGDYGYTF
>TRBV6-5|TRBJ1-5|14|.
CASSPVGSNQPQHF
>TRBV9|TRBJ1-3|11|.
CASSVGDTIYF
>TRBV5-1|TRBJ1-3|13|.
CASSLVGRSTIYF
>TRBV29-1|TRBJ2-3|14|.
CSADSGESVDTQYF
>TRBV6-5|TRBJ2-7|15|.
CASSIAGGPPYEQYF
>TRBV5-4|TRBJ2-1|15|.
CASSGTGEAYNEQFF
>TRBV30|TRBJ2-3|14|.
CAWSPGGGADTQYF
>TRBV28|TRBJ1-4|17|few
CASSPWTGWPSNEKLFF
>TRBV9|TRBJ1-2|15|few
CASSAWDRANYGYTF
>TRBV29-1|TRBJ1-4|14|.
CSVTTGGGNEKLFF
>TRBV9|TRBJ1-6|15|.
CASSPRQGGNSPLHF
>TRBV5-4|TRBJ2-3|15|once
CASSQSGGGTDTQYF
>TRBV24-1|TRBJ1-6|13|.
CATSRTANSPLHF
>TRBV29-1|TRBJ1-3|15|.
CSDGPGRVAGNTIYF
>TRBV5-8|TRBJ1-5|16|.
CASSSDRAYSNQPQHF
>TRBV29-1|TRBJ2-2|16|.
CSARRPGTGGSGELFF
>TRBV27|TRBJ2-7|16|.
CASRKGDISAAYEQYF
>TRBV28|TRBJ1-4|14|.
CASRLGQGFEKLFF
>TRBV6-5|TRBJ1-1|13|.
CASSYTDRGIAFF
>TRBV9|TRBJ1-2|13|.
CASSPPDSYGYTF
>TRBV7-9|TRBJ2-3|16|.
CASSSSGLAVTDTQYF
>TRBV24-1|TRBJ1-4|15|.
CATSDASGGSEKLFF
>TRBV7-9|TRBJ1-5|12|.
CASSLDIQPQHF
>TRBV29-1|TRBJ2-2|13|.
CSSTSGGGGELFF
>TRBV14|TRBJ1-1|14|.
CASRQGQGTSLAFF
>TRBV29-1|TRBJ2-4|12|.
CSVREAGDIQYF
>TRBV27|TRBJ1-2|14|.
CASSPAGFSYGYTF
>TRBV27|TRBJ2-3|15|few
CASSFPSGGTDTQYF
>TRBV6-5|TRBJ2-7|15|.
CASSYGGWFSYEQYF
>TRBV14|TRBJ2-1|17|.
CASSQDIGTGVDNEQFF
>TRBV10-1|TRBJ2-6|13|once
CVRGRMGANVLTF
>TRBV19|TRBJ1-6|15|.
CASSIQGADGSPLHF
>TRBV19|TRBJ1-6|13|.
CASTPTGTAPLHF
>TRBV18|TRBJ1-5|16|.
CASSPQIGDSNQPQHF
>TRBV14|TRBJ1-2|13|.
CASSPRWGGGYTF
>TRBV5-6|TRBJ2-1|13|.
CASSSGRYNEQFF